This T cell receptor (beta chain) comes out of a study of blood T cell repertoires in COVID-19. Study-level information: Sites in the United States, Italy and Spain provided acute and convalescent COVID-19 samples. Sources were T cells, B-cell-depleted T cells, or PBMCs; the material itself was cDNA or gDNA.

As handled by the study authors: The assay estimated nucleated cells by amplifying reference gene primers. Assay used: immunoSEQ multiplex PCR; TCRdb lists only in-frame clones, some missing. D and trimming were read from the DNA, whereas the V and J calls and clone size are those reported in that table. Counted here are 270,000 or so clones, 82% occurring once; the ten biggest clones make up roughly 3.1%. Concerning this clone itself: This CDR3 is also generated by other DNA sequences in the sample.

This CDR3 comprises 13 residues. From germline, CDR1 is SNHLY and CDR2 FYNNEI. The V end was cut by 5 bases, the J end by 0 bases, with 8 bases between. Sequencing was performed on peripheral blood. The chain links TRBV2 to TRBJ2-7; TRBD1 is a possible D gene (5 bases). The TCR sequence derives from a woman in her late teens or twenties with acute or convalescent COVID-19. CDR3 sequence reads: CASSSDSSYEQYF. In DNA form, the CDR3 reads TGTGCCAGCAGTTCAGACAGCTCCTACGAGCAGTACTTC.